This TCR beta chain emerged from a study of cytomegalovirus exposure and HLA in healthy donors. This CDR3 has 16 amino acids. Germline CDR1 SGHDT, CDR2 YYEEEE. V trimming: 4 bases; J trimming: 5 bases; junction bases outside the gene matches: 10. The PCR made use of 60 Vbeta and 13 Jbeta primers. Only in-frame clones appear in the TCRdb table, and some are missing; sequencing was by immunoSEQ multiplex PCR. Its clone listing holds over 200,000 clones. The chain has TRBV5-6 and TRBJ1-5; 9 nucleotides line up with TRBD1. The receptor was isolated from a woman in her twenties or thirties in good health and CMV-seropositive. Sequencing was performed on PBMCs. The CDR3, as DNA: TGTGCCAGCAGCGCTACTCCGGGACAGGGACATCAGCCCCAGCATTTT. Protein product: CASSATPGQGHQPQHF.